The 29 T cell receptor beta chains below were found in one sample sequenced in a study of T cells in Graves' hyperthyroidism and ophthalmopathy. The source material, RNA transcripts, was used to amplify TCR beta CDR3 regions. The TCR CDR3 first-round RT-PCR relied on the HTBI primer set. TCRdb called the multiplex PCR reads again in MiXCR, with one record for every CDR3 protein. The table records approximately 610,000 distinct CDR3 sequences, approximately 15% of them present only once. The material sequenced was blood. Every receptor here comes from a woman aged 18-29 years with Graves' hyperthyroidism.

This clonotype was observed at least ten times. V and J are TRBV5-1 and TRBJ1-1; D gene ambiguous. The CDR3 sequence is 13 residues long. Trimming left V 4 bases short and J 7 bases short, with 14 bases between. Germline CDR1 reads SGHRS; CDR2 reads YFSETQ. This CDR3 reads CASSPGMGSEAFF. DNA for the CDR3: TGCGCCAGCAGCCCGGGAATGGGGAGTGAAGCTTTCTTT. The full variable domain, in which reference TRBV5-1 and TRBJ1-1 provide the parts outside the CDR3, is KAGVTQTPRYLIKTRGQQVTLSCSPISGHRSVSWYQQTPGQGLQFLFEYFSETQRNKGNFPGRFSGRQFSNSRSEMNVSTLELGDSALYLCASSPGMGSEAFFGQGTRLTVV.

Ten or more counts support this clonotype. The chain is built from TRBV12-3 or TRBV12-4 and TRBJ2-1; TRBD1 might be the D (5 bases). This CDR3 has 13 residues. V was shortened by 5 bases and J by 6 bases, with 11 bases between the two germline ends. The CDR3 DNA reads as TGTGCCAGCAGTCCTGACAGCCCCAATGAGCAGTTCTTC. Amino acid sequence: CASSPDSPNEQFF.

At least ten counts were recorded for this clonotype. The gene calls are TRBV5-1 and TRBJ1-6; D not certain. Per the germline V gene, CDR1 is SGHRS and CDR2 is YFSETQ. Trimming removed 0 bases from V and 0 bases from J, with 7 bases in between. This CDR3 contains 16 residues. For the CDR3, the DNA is TGCGCCAGCAGCTTGGACGGCCGCTCCTATAATTCACCCCTCCACTTT. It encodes CASSLDGRSYNSPLHF.

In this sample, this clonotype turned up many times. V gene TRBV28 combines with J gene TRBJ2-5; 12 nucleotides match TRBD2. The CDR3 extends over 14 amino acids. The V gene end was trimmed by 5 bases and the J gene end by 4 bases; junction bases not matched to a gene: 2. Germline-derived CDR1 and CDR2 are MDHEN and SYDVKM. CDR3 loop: CASSTTSGRETQYF. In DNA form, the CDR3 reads TGTGCCAGCAGTACGACTAGCGGGAGAGAGACCCAGTACTTC.

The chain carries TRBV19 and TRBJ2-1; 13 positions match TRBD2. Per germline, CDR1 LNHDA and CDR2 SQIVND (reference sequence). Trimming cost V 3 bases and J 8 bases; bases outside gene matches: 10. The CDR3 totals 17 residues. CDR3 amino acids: CASSIKQRLAGGYEQFF. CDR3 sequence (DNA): TGTGCCAGTAGTATCAAGCAGAGACTAGCGGGAGGCTATGAGCAGTTCTTC. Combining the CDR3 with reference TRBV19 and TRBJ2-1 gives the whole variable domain DGGITQSPKYLFRKEGQNVTLSCEQNLNHDAMYWYRQDPGQGLRLIYYSQIVNDFQKGDIAEGYSVSREKKESFPLTVTSAQKNPTAFYLCASSIKQRLAGGYEQFFGPGTRLTVL.

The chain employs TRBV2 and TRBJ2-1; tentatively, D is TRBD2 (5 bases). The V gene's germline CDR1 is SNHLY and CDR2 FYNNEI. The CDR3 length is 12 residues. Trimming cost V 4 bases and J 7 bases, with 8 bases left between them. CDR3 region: CASSGWENEQFF. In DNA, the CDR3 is TGTGCCAGCAGTGGATGGGAGAATGAGCAGTTCTTC.

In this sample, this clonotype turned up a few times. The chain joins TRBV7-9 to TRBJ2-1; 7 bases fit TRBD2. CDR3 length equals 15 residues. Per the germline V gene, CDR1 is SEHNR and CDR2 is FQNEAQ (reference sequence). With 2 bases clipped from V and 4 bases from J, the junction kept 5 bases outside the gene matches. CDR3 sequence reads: CASSLQRGVYNEQFF. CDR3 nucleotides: TGTGCCAGCAGCTTACAGCGGGGAGTTTACAATGAGCAGTTCTTC.

The CDR3 DNA reads TGTGCCAGCAGTCTCCCCCGGGGGGGAACTGAAGCTTTCTTT. This gives the protein CASSLPRGGTEAFF. V gene TRBV12-3 or TRBV12-4 combines with J gene TRBJ1-1; a weak D match, TRBD1 (5 bases). V gave up 5 bases and J gave up 5 bases, with 15 bases separating them. The CDR3 extends over 14 amino acids.

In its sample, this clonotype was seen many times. Written as DNA, the CDR3 is TGTGCCAGCACCACCGGGACTCGCGCCCCAATGGGTGAAGCTTTCTTT. This encodes CASTTGTRAPMGEAFF. This chain joins TRBV27 and TRBJ1-1, with D possibly matching TRBD1 (5 bases). Trimming cost V 7 bases and J 7 bases, with 25 bases left between them. Germline V lookup: CDR1 MNHEY, CDR2 SMNVEV (reference sequence). The CDR3 is 16 amino acids.

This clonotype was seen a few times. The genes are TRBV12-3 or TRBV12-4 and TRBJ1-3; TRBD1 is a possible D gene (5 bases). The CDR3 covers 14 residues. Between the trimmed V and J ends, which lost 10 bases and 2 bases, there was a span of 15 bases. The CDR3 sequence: CATRVSAAGNTIYF. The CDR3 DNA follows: TGTGCCACCAGGGTCTCGGCAGCTGGAAACACCATATATTTT.

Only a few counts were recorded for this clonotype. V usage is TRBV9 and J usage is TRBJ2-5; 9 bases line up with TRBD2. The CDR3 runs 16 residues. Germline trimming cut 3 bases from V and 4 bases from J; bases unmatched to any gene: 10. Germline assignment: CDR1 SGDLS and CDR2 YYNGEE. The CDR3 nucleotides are TGTGCCAGCAGCGGCCCCCTCGCGGGAGGGACAGAGACCCAGTACTTC. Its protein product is CASSGPLAGGTETQYF.

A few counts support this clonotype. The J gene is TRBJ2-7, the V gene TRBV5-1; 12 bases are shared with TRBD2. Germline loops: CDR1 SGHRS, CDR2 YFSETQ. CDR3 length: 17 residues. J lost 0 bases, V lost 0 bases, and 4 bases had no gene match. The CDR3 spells CASSLGLAGVSSYEQYF. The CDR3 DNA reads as TGCGCCAGCAGCTTGGGACTAGCGGGGGTTAGCTCCTACGAGCAGTACTTC.

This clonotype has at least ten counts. The CDR3, as DNA: TGTGCCAGCCTCCGGGACATTGGATCACCCCTCCACTTT. This encodes CASLRDIGSPLHF. The chain joins TRBV12-3 or TRBV12-4 to TRBJ1-6; perhaps TRBD1 as D (6 bases). Trimming took 8 bases from V and 10 from J, leaving 15 bases between them. The CDR3 totals 13 residues.

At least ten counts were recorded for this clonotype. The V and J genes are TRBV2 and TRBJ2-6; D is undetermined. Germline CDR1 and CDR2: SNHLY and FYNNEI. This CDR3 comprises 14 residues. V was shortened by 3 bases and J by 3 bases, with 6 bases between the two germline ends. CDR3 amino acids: CASSDGDGANVLTF. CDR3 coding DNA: TGTGCCAGCAGTGATGGGGATGGGGCCAACGTCCTGACTTTC. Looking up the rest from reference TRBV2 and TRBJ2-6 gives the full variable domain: EPEVTQTPSHQVTQMGQEVILRCVPISNHLYFYWYRQILGQKVEFLVSFYNNEISEKSEIFDDQFSVERPDGSNFTLKIRSTKLEDSAMYFCASSDGDGANVLTFGAGSRLTVL.

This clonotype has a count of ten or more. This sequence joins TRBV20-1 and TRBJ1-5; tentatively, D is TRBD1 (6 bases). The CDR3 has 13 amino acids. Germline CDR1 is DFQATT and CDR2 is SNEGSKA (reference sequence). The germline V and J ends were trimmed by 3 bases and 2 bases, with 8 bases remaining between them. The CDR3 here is CSARTGGNQPQHF. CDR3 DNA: TGCAGTGCTAGGACAGGTGGCAATCAGCCCCAGCATTTT.

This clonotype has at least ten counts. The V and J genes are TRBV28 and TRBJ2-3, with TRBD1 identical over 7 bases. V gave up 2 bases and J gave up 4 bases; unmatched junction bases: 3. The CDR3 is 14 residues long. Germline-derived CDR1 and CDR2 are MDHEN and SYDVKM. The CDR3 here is CASSLIGGADTQYF. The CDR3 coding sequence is TGTGCCAGCAGTTTAATAGGGGGCGCAGATACGCAGTATTTT.

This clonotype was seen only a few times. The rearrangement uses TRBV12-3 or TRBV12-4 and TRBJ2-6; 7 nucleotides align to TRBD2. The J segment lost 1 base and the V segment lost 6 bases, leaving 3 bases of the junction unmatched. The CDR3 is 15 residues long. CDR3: CASRLARSGANVLTF. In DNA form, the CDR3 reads TGTGCCAGCAGACTAGCGAGGTCTGGGGCCAACGTCCTGACTTTC.

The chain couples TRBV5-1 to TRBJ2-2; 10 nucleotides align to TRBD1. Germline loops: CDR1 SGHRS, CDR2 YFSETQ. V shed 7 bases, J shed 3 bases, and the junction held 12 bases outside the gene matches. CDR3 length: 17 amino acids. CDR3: CASHGLTGGADTGELFF. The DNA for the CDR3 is TGCGCCAGCCACGGGTTGACAGGGGGCGCGGACACCGGGGAGCTGTTTTTT. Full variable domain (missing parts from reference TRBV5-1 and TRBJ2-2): KAGVTQTPRYLIKTRGQQVTLSCSPISGHRSVSWYQQTPGQGLQFLFEYFSETQRNKGNFPGRFSGRQFSNSRSEMNVSTLELGDSALYLCASHGLTGGADTGELFFGEGSRLTVL.

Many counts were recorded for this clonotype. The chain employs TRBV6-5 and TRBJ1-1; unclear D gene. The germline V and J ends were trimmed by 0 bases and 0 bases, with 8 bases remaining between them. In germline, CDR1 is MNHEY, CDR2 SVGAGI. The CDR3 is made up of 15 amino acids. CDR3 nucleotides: TGTGCCAGCAGTTACTCCTCAGGCATGAACACTGAAGCTTTCTTT. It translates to CASSYSSGMNTEAFF.

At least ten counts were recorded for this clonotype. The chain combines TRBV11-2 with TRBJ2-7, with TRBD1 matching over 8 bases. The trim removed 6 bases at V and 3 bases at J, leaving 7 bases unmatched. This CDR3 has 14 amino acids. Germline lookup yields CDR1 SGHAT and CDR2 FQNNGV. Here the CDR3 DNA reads TGTGCCAGCAGGGGTTTACAGGGGGGCTACGAGCAGTACTTC. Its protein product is CASRGLQGGYEQYF.

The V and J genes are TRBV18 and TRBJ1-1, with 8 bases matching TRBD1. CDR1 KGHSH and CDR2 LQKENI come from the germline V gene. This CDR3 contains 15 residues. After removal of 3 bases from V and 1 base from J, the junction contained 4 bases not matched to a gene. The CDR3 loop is CASSPRGLENTEAFF. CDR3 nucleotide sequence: TGTGCCAGCTCACCCAGGGGGCTGGAGAACACTGAAGCTTTCTTT.

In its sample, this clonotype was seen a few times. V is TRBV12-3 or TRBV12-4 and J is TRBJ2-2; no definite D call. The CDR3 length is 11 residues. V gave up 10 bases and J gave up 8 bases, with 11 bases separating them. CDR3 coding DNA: TGTGCCACCTCTTATTCTGGGGAGCTGTTTTTT. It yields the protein CATSYSGELFF.

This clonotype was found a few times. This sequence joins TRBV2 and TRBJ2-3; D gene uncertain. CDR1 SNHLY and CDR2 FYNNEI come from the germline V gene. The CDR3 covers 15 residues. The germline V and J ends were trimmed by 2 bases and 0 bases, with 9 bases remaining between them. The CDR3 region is CASSEHTASTDTQYF. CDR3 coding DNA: TGTGCCAGCAGTGAACATACGGCTAGCACAGATACGCAGTATTTT.

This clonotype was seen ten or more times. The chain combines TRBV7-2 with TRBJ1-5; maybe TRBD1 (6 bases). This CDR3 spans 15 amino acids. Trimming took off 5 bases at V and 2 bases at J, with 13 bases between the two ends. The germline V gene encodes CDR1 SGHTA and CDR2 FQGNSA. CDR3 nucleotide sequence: TGTGCCAGCAGCCCTGGGGACACCCGCAATCAGCCCCAGCATTTT. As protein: CASSPGDTRNQPQHF.

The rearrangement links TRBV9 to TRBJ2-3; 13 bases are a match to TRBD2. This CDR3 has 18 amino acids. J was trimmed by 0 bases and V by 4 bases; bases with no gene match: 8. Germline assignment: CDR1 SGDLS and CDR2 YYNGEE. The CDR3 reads CASSPGTSGATSTDTQYF. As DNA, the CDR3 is TGTGCCAGCAGCCCCGGGACTAGCGGGGCCACTAGCACAGATACGCAGTATTTT.

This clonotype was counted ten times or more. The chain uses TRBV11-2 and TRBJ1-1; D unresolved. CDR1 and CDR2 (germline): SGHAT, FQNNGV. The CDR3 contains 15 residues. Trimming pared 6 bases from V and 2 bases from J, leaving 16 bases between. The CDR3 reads CASSQDRSLNTEAFF. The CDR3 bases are TGTGCCAGCAGTCAGGATAGGTCTTTAAACACTGAAGCTTTCTTT.

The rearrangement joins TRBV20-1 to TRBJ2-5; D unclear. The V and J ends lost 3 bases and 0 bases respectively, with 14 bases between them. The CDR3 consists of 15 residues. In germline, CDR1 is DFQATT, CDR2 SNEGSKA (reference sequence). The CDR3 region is CSASKTIQYQETQYF. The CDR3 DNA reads TGCAGTGCTAGCAAGACCATTCAGTACCAAGAGACCCAGTACTTC.

The CDR3: CASSLNGPGLAGPREFF. The CDR3 DNA sequence: TGTGCCAGCAGCCTCAACGGACCGGGACTAGCGGGACCCCGTGAGTTCTTC. The chain employs TRBV5-4 and TRBJ2-1; 13 bases align to TRBD2. The CDR3 is made up of 17 amino acids. With V trimmed by 4 bases and J by 14 bases, 18 bases remained unmatched. In germline, CDR1 is SGHNT, CDR2 YYREEE (reference sequence).

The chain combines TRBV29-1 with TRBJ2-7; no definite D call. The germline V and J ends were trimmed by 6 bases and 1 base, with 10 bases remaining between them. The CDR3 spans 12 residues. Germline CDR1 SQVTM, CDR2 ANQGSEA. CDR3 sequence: CSVHTESYEQYF. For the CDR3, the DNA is TGCAGCGTCCATACAGAGTCCTACGAGCAGTACTTC.